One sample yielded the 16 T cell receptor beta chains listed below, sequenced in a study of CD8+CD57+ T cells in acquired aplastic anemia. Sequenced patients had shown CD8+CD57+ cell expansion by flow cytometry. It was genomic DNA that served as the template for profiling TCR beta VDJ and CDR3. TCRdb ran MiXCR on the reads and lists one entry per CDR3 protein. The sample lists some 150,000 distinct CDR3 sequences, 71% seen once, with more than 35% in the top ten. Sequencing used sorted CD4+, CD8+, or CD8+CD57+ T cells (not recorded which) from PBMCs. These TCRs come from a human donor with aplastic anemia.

The CDR3 here is CASSRIAGSPYNEQFF. The CDR3 DNA sequence: TGTGCCAGCAGCCGTATAGCGGGCTCCCCCTACAATGAGCAGTTCTTC. This chain connects TRBV7-3 to TRBJ2-1, with 7 positions matching TRBD2. The CDR3 is 16 residues long. CDR1 and CDR2 from the germline V gene are SGHTA and FQGTGA. With 5 bases clipped from V and 2 bases from J, the junction kept 9 bases outside the gene matches. Together with reference TRBV7-3 and TRBJ2-1, the CDR3 gives the full variable domain: GAGVSQTPSNKVTEKGKYVELRCDPISGHTALYWYRQSLGQGPEFLIYFQGTGAADDSGLPNDRFFAVRPEGSVSTLKIQRTERGDSAVYLCASSRIAGSPYNEQFFGPGTRLTVL.

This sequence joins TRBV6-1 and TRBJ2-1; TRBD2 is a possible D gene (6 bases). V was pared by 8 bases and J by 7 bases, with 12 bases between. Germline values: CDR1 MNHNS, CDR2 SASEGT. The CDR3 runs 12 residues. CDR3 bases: TGTGCCAGCTCACGCGGGGTGAATGAGCAGTTCTTC. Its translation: CASSRGVNEQFF.

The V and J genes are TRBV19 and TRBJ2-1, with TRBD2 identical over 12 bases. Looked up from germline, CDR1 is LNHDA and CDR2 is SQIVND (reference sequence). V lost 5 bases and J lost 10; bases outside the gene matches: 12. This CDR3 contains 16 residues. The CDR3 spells CASSPLRLAGVGEQFF. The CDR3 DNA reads TGTGCCAGTAGTCCGCTTAGACTAGCGGGAGTCGGCGAGCAGTTCTTC.

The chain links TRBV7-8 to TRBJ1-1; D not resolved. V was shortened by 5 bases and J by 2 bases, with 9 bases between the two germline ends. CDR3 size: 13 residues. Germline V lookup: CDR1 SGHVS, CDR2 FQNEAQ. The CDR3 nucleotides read TGTGCCAGCAGCAAATGGAGAAACACTGAAGCTTTCTTT. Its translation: CASSKWRNTEAFF.

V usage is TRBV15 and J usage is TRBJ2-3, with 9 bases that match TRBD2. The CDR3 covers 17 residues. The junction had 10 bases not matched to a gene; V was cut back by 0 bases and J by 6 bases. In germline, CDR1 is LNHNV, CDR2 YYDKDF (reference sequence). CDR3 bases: TGTGCCACCAGCAGAGATCCTAGCGGGGCCATGGCGGATACGCAGTATTTT. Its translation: CATSRDPSGAMADTQYF.

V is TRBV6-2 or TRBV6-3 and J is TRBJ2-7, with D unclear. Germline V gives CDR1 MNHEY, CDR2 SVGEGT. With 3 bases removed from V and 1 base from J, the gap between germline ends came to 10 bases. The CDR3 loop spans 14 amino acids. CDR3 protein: CASSYIGRSYEQYF. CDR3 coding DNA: TGTGCCAGCAGTTATATCGGACGGTCCTACGAGCAGTACTTC.

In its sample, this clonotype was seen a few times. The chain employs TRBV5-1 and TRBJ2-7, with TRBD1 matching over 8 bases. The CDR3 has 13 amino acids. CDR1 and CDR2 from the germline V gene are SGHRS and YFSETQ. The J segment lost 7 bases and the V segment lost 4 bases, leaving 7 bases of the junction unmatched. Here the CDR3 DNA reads TGCGCCAGCAGCACCTTGACAGGGGATGAGCAGTACTTC. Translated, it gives CASSTLTGDEQYF.

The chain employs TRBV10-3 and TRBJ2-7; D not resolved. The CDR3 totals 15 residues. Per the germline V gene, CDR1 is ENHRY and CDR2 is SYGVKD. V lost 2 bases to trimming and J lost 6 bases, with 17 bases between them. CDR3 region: CAISEPDRPTGEQYV. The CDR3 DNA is TGTGCCATCAGTGAGCCGGACCGACCTACCGGCGAGCAGTACGTC.

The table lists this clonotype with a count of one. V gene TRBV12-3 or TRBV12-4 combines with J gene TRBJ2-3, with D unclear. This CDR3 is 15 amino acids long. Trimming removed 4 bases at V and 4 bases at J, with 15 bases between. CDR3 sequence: CASSSGLRLADTQYF. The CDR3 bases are TGTGCCAGCAGTTCGGGTCTCAGGTTGGCAGATACGCAGTATTTT.

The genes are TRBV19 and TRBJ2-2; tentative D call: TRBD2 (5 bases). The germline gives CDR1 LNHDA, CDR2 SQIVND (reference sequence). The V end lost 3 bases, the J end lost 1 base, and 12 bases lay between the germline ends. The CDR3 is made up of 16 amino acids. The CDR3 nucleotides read TGTGCCAGTAGTATGCCGACCGGGGTGAACACCGGGGAGCTGTTTTTT. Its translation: CASSMPTGVNTGELFF.

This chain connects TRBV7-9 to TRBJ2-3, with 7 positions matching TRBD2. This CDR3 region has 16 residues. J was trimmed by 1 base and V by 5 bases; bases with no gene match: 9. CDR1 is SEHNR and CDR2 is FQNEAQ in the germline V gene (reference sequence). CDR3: CASSPREGPRTDTQYF. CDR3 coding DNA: TGTGCCAGCAGCCCTAGGGAGGGGCCCCGCACAGATACGCAGTATTTT. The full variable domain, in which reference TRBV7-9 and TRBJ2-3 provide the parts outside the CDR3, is DTGVSQNPRHKITKRGQNVTFRCDPISEHNRLYWYRQTLGQGPEFLTYFQNEAQLEKSRLLSDRFSAERPKGSFSTLEIQRTEQGDSAMYLCASSPREGPRTDTQYFGPGTRLTVL.

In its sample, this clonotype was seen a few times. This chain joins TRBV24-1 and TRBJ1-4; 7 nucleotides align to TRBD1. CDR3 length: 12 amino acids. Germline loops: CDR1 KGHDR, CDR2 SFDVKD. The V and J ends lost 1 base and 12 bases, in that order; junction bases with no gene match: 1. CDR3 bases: TGTGCCACCAGTGATTTTCAGGGGGAACTGTTTTTT. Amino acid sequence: CATSDFQGELFF.

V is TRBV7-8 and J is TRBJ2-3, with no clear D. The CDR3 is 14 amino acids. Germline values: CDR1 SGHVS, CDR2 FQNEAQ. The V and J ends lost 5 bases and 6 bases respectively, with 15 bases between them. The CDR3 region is CASSPQDVRDTQYF. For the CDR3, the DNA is TGTGCCAGCAGCCCCCAGGATGTGCGGGATACGCAGTATTTT.

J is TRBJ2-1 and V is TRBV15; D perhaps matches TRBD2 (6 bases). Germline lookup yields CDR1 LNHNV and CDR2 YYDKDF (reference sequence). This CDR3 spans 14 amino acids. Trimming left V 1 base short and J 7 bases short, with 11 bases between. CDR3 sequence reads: CATSRAGVSNEQFF. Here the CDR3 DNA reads TGTGCCACCAGCAGAGCGGGGGTTAGTAATGAGCAGTTCTTC.

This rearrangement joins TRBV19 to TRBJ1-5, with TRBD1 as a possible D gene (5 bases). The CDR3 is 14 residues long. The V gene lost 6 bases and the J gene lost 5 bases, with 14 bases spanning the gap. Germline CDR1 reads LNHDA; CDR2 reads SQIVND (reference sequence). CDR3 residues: CASSLGVGDQPQHF. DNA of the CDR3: TGTGCCAGTAGCTTAGGGGTTGGTGATCAGCCCCAGCATTTT.

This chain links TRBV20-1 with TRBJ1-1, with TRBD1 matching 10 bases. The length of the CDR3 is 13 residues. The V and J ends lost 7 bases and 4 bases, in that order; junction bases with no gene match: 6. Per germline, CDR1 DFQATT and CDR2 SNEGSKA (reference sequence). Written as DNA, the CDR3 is TGCAGTGTCAGACAGGGGGCTGGCACTGAAGCTTTCTTT. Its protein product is CSVRQGAGTEAFF.